The T cell receptor beta chain under discussion was sequenced for a study of blood T cell repertoires in COVID-19 (dated by TCRdb to 2019 to 2021). At the level of the whole study: Samples covering the acute and convalescent phases of COVID-19 were provided by collaborators in the United States, Italy and Spain. The material from the prospective study consisted of cDNA or gDNA derived from T cells, B-cell-depleted T cells, or PBMCs. Subjects who had been exposed to COVID-19, were actively infected with it, or had recovered from it provided the deeply sampled blood TCRbeta repertoires that made up the dataset. The repertoires were made available in a free public database intended to serve as a resource for research on the immune response to SARS-CoV-2. Samples came from the ongoing ImmuneRACE study (first 160 participants) plus 1,254 subjects from 6 global collaborators. Sample metadata almost always included a de-identified subject ID, COVID-19 status, age in years and sex. Where available, HLA class I and class II types were taken from metadata supplied by the sample provider and were not determined by assay-based typing.

Participants in the prospective study were aged roughly 18 to 89 years, lived in over 20 United States geographic areas, and enrolled through a virtual design. In the prospective study, cohorts were assigned on the basis of participant-reported clinical history obtained from a screening survey and a study questionnaire. In the prospective study, mobile phlebotomists collected whole blood, serum and a nasopharyngeal or oropharyngeal swab from each participant. Prospective study participants could optionally give additional blood draws and questionnaires over a roughly two-month period. Prospective study blood samples were shipped either frozen or at room temperature before DNA extraction. The research as a whole found: The quantity of clinical and demographic metadata differed by source and by participant and was supplied without curation.

Turning to this clone: This clone's antigen is unknown. The sample holds no much larger clone one base away, and base qualities are not on file.

CDR1 and CDR2 are drawn from the germline V gene: SGHVS, FQNEAQ. V is pruned by 3 bases and J by 7 bases, leaving 5 bases of the junction without a gene match. Including the terminal cysteine and phenylalanine, the CDR3 comprises 13 residues. CDR3 DNA only is kept here, 39 bases in frame from base 1. The immunoSEQ Assay, a bias-controlled multiplex PCR, was used to amplify TCRbeta CDR3 regions from genomic DNA. The authors processed their data as follows. The number of nucleated cells in each sample was estimated by amplification of reference gene primers within the assay. To quantify the absolute abundance of each unique TCRbeta CDR3 rearrangement, sequence reads were collapsed and filtered. For each sample, productive Simpson clonality was calculated by taking the square root of Simpson's diversity index across productive rearrangements. TCRdb's version of the immuneACCESS table is confined to in-frame rearrangements and falls short of the full clone set. An unresolved V gene accounts for under half of the shortfall where checked; the remainder is of unknown origin. That table furnishes V, J and clone size, whereas the DNA furnished D and trimming. The sample includes a few hundred thousand clones, with approximately 91% observed a single time. The ten most abundant clones make up 0.95% to 1.5% of the sample.

This sequence was found in a human donor in a cohort exposed to, infected with or recovered from COVID-19 (not recorded which). The donor label of this sample is uncertain. The source material was PBMCs or T cells enriched from blood (not recorded which). The V and J segments used are TRBV7-8 and TRBJ1-1, with 7 middle bases fitting TRBD1. The nucleotide sequence reads as follows: TGTGCCAGCAGCTTCTACCGGGACAGTGAAGCTTTCTTT. The resulting protein is CASSFYRDSEAFF.